These 18 T cell receptor beta chains share one sample of origin, sequenced in a study of yellow fever vaccine responses in identical twins (dated by TCRdb to 2016 to 2019). The library was made by RT-PCR. TCRdb names Illumina HiSeq 2500 as the instrument used. The public reads were reanalyzed by TCRdb: fastp trimming at Q25, MiXCR alignment, in-frame beta chains only. Merged by CDR3 protein, the rows form single entries marked with the most common genes and DNA. The sample yields roughly 17,000 distinct CDR3 sequences; 61% were counted once. The top ten clones comprise under 10% of the sample. The sequencing used T cells from blood (PBMCs), unsorted or a sorted subset (not recorded which), collected before or after yellow fever vaccination (not recorded which). The receptors shown here come from a woman under 30 who received the yellow fever vaccine. Donor details come from another sample of the same person, matched by shared clones.

The chain joins TRBV2 to TRBJ1-5, with D perhaps matching TRBD1 (5 bases). Germline assignment: CDR1 SNHLY and CDR2 FYNNEI. This CDR3 is 17 amino acids long. With 5 bases removed from V and 7 bases from J, the gap between germline ends came to 24 bases. Here the CDR3 DNA reads TGTGCCAGCAGTACAACGACAGACCGGGGGAAAGGGCAGCCCCAGCATTTT. Translated, it gives CASSTTTDRGKGQPQHF.

V is TRBV7-3 and J is TRBJ2-1, with 9 bases that match TRBD2. J lost 8 bases, V lost 4 bases, and 12 bases had no gene match. The CDR3 consists of 16 residues. Germline V gene sequence: CDR1 SGHTA, CDR2 FQGTGA. The CDR3 nucleotides read TGTGCCAGCAGCTCCCAAGCGGCGGGAGGGCCGCATGAGCAGTTCTTC. The encoded protein is CASSSQAAGGPHEQFF.

In regard to this clonotype: Compared with germline, one end of the junction differs, possibly owing to a read error. The rearrangement uses TRBV11-2 and TRBJ1-4, with D unresolved. CDR1 SGHAT and CDR2 FQNNGV come from the germline V gene. The CDR3 is made up of 13 amino acids. Here the CDR3 DNA reads TGTGCCAGCAGCTTACAATTTGGAGAAAAACTGTTTTTC. Amino acids: CASSLQFGEKLFF.

The chain combines TRBV11-3 with TRBJ2-1; D is perhaps TRBD1 (5 bases). The CDR3 loop spans 16 amino acids. Germline V gene sequence: CDR1 SGHNT, CDR2 YENEEA. Trimming pared 0 bases from V and 3 bases from J, leaving 12 bases between. The CDR3 nucleotides are TGTGCCAGCAGCTTAGACCAGGGCACCTACTACAATGAGCAGTTCTTC. This sequence encodes CASSLDQGTYYNEQFF.

There are a few counts of this clonotype. The chain has TRBV5-1 and TRBJ1-5, with D maybe TRBD1 (5 bases). The germline V and J ends were trimmed by 0 bases and 1 base, with 5 bases remaining between them. The CDR3 has 14 amino acids. The germline gives CDR1 SGHRS, CDR2 YFSETQ. CDR3 in amino acids: CASSLEGSNQPQHF. As DNA, the CDR3 is TGCGCCAGCAGCTTGGAGGGGAGCAATCAGCCCCAGCATTTT.

This chain joins TRBV7-9 and TRBJ1-5; tentatively, D is TRBD1 (5 bases). CDR1 and CDR2 (germline): SEHNR, FQNEAQ (reference sequence). Trimming removed 11 bases from V and 1 base from J, with 18 bases in between. There are 15 residues in the CDR3. CDR3 region: CAVSSQGGSNQPQHF. As DNA, the CDR3 is TGTGCCGTCAGCTCCCAGGGTGGGAGCAATCAGCCCCAGCATTTT.

The chain uses TRBV21-1 and TRBJ2-7; no DNA check was done on the table's D call, TRBD2. TRBV21-1 is reported as a pseudogene. This CDR3 contains 15 residues. The CDR3 loop reads CASSPRLADTYEQYV. Written as DNA, the CDR3 is TGTGCCAGCAGCCCCCGACTAGCGGACACCTACGAGCAGTACGTC.

This chain links TRBV7-9 with TRBJ1-5; D may be TRBD1 (6 bases). This CDR3 comprises 15 residues. Germline loops: CDR1 SEHNR, CDR2 FQNEAQ (reference sequence). Trimming took 4 bases from V and 2 from J, leaving 12 bases between them. The DNA for the CDR3 is TGTGCCAGCAGCTCCACAGGGTCTGGCAATCAGCCCCAGCATTTT. Translating it yields CASSSTGSGNQPQHF.

The V call is TRBV11-2, the J call TRBJ2-3, with 8 bases that match TRBD1. This CDR3 spans 16 amino acids. CDR1 and CDR2 (germline): SGHAT, FQNNGV. With V trimmed by 0 bases and J by 1 base, 3 bases remained unmatched. The chain's CDR3 is CASSLETGVGTDTQYF. CDR3 DNA: TGTGCCAGCAGCTTAGAGACAGGGGTGGGCACAGATACGCAGTATTTT.

The chain recombines TRBV5-1 with TRBJ2-2; 13 bases are a match to TRBD2. V lost 2 bases to trimming and J lost 5 bases; unmatched junction nucleotides: 3. There are 16 residues in the CDR3. In germline, CDR1 is SGHRS, CDR2 YFSETQ. The CDR3 bases are TGCGCCAGCAGCTTCGGGACTAGCGGGGCGACCGGGGAGCTGTTTTTT. Translated, it gives CASSFGTSGATGELFF. The full variable domain, completed using reference TRBV5-1 and TRBJ2-2, is KAGVTQTPRYLIKTRGQQVTLSCSPISGHRSVSWYQQTPGQGLQFLFEYFSETQRNKGNFPGRFSGRQFSNSRSEMNVSTLELGDSALYLCASSFGTSGATGELFFGEGSRLTVL.

The chain links TRBV5-4 to TRBJ2-5, with TRBD1 matching 9 bases. V was clipped by 3 bases and J by 2 bases; unmatched bases: 8. There are 16 residues in the CDR3. Germline V CDR1 and CDR2: SGHNT, YYREEE (reference sequence). The CDR3 reads CASSSEWDRVQETQYF. For the CDR3, the DNA is TGTGCCAGCAGCTCGGAGTGGGACAGGGTACAAGAGACCCAGTACTTC.

This clonotype was detected a few times. The V call is TRBV11-3, the J call TRBJ2-3; 8 bases are shared with TRBD2. Germline CDR1 SGHNT, CDR2 YENEEA. With V trimmed by 5 bases and J by 4 bases, 11 bases remained unmatched. This CDR3 comprises 16 residues. The DNA for the CDR3 is TGTGCCAGCAGCCCCGGCCAGCGGGAGAAAGCAGATACGCAGTATTTT. Its protein product is CASSPGQREKADTQYF.

The chain has TRBV5-6 and TRBJ1-1, with D perhaps TRBD1 (5 bases). Trimming took 2 bases from V and 0 from J, leaving 17 bases between them. CDR1 is SGHDT, CDR2 YYEEEE, per germline. CDR3 length equals 17 residues. CDR3 DNA: TGTGCCAGCAGCTTATTTCGTTGGAGGGGCATGAACACTGAAGCTTTCTTT. Translated, it gives CASSLFRWRGMNTEAFF.

This sequence joins TRBV12-3 or TRBV12-4 and TRBJ1-5; tentatively, D is TRBD1 (5 bases). CDR3 length: 14 amino acids. V shed 4 bases and J shed 5 bases, with 12 bases lying between them. The CDR3 region has the DNA TGTGCCAGCAGTTACGGACAAACAGATCAGCCCCAGCATTTT. It translates to CASSYGQTDQPQHF.

The V and J genes are TRBV2 and TRBJ2-1, with TRBD2 matching over 12 bases. V gave up 0 bases and J gave up 4 bases; unmatched junction bases: 4. The germline V gene has CDR1 SNHLY and CDR2 FYNNEI. The CDR3 consists of 17 residues. The CDR3 here is CASSEALGLAGYNEQFF. The CDR3 DNA sequence: TGTGCCAGCAGTGAAGCGCTAGGACTAGCGGGGTACAATGAGCAGTTCTTC.

The chain joins TRBV18 to TRBJ2-1; D remains unclear. CDR3 length: 12 amino acids. Germline V lookup: CDR1 KGHSH, CDR2 LQKENI. V was cut by 2 bases and J by 5 bases, with 4 bases left in between. The CDR3 is CASSPYNNEQFF. The DNA for the CDR3 is TGTGCCAGCTCACCATATAACAATGAGCAGTTCTTC.

This chain connects TRBV28 to TRBJ2-5, with D maybe TRBD1 (6 bases). CDR3 length: 16 amino acids. Trimming took 3 bases from V and 4 from J, leaving 18 bases between them. The germline gives CDR1 MDHEN, CDR2 SYDVKM. The CDR3 region has the DNA TGTGCCAGCAGTTTTCTAGGGGGAGAAGAACTAGAGACCCAGTACTTC. Translated, it gives CASSFLGGEELETQYF. Combining the CDR3 with reference TRBV28 and TRBJ2-5 gives the whole variable domain DVKVTQSSRYLVKRTGEKVFLECVQDMDHENMFWYRQDPGLGLRLIYFSYDVKMKEKGDIPEGYSVSREKKERFSLILESASTNQTSMYLCASSFLGGEELETQYFGPGTRLLVL.

This rearrangement joins TRBV27 to TRBJ1-3; D is perhaps TRBD1 (6 bases). Germline V gene sequence: CDR1 MNHEY, CDR2 SMNVEV (reference sequence). The CDR3 spans 14 residues. Trimming left V 3 bases short and J 4 bases short, with 10 bases between. For the CDR3, the DNA is TGTGCCAGCAGTTTGAGGGGGAAGGGAAACACCATATATTTT. Translation: CASSLRGKGNTIYF.